Listed here are 20 T cell receptor beta chains from one sample, sequenced in a study of PD-L1 blockade in urothelial cancer. Repertoires were generated with immunoSEQ multiplex PCR, while TCRdb's copy carries only in-frame clones and drops some. The sample records fewer than 50,000 clones, less than 95% being singletons. Time point of the sample: peripheral blood 6 weeks after treatment start. The material sequenced was PBMCs, taken around atezolizumab (anti-PD-L1) treatment. The receptors here all came from a man aged 70 or older with urothelial cancer.

The genes are TRBV6-1 and TRBJ2-7; D is unclear. CDR3 length: 11 amino acids. The V and J ends lost 10 bases and 3 bases respectively, with 10 bases between them. CDR1 is MNHNS, CDR2 SASEGT, per germline. CDR3 DNA: TGTGCCACCCGAGAGCGCTACGAGCAGTACTTC. Protein sequence: CATRERYEQYF.

The V call is TRBV18, the J call TRBJ2-3; 10 bases align to TRBD1. The CDR3 contains 16 residues. The V and J ends lost 3 bases and 4 bases, in that order; junction bases with no gene match: 7. Germline values: CDR1 KGHSH, CDR2 LQKENI. CDR3 sequence reads: CASSPGDRGNSDTQYF. In nucleotides, the CDR3 is TGTGCCAGCTCACCGGGGGACAGGGGAAATTCAGATACGCAGTATTTT.

The chain couples TRBV11-2 to TRBJ2-2; TRBD2 matches at 11 bases. The CDR3 spans 20 residues. The trim removed 0 bases at V and 5 bases at J, leaving 14 bases unmatched. CDR1 SGHAT and CDR2 FQNNGV come from the germline V gene. CDR3 sequence (DNA): TGTGCCAGCAGCTTAGATTTCGGCCTAGCGGGAGGTAAAAGGACCGGGGAGCTGTTTTTT. Protein sequence: CASSLDFGLAGGKRTGELFF.

This clone was observed a single time. V and J are TRBV9 and TRBJ2-1; 9 nucleotides line up with TRBD2. The CDR3 has 15 residues. From germline, CDR1 is SGDLS and CDR2 YYNGEE. V shed 3 bases and J 4 bases; nucleotides not matched to a gene: 5. The CDR3 nucleotides read TGTGCCAGCAGCGGGCCGGGACTAGCATACAATGAGCAGTTCTTC. As protein: CASSGPGLAYNEQFF.

The chain couples TRBV27 to TRBJ2-1; a weak D match, TRBD2 (5 bases). CDR1 and CDR2 (germline): MNHEY, SMNVEV (reference sequence). This CDR3 region has 18 residues. The germline V and J ends were trimmed by 6 bases and 0 bases, with 21 bases remaining between them. CDR3 sequence: CASRASWTAPSSYNEQFF. The DNA of the CDR3 is TGTGCCAGCAGAGCTTCATGGACTGCCCCTAGCTCCTACAATGAGCAGTTCTTC.

This rearrangement joins TRBV28 to TRBJ2-4, with D possibly being TRBD1 (5 bases). V was clipped by 4 bases and J by 2 bases, with 15 bases between them. The CDR3 extends over 16 amino acids. CDR1 and CDR2 from the germline V gene are MDHEN and SYDVKM. CDR3 nucleotide sequence: TGTGCCAGCAGTTACCAGGGTGCGTGGCCCAAAAACATTCAGTACTTC. Its translation: CASSYQGAWPKNIQYF.

J is TRBJ2-2 and V is TRBV7-2, with TRBD2 matching over 10 bases. The CDR3 totals 17 residues. Germline V CDR1 and CDR2: SGHTA, FQGNSA. The ends lost 2 bases at V and 4 bases at J; junction bases unmatched: 7. The CDR3 DNA is TGTGCCAGCAGCTTAATCAGCGGGAGGGGTAGCACCGGGGAGCTGTTTTTT. Protein sequence: CASSLISGRGSTGELFF. Full variable domain (outside the CDR3, taken from reference TRBV7-2 and TRBJ2-2): GAGVSQSPSNKVTEKGKDVELRCDPISGHTALYWYRQSLGQGLEFLIYFQGNSAPDKSGLPSDRFSAERTGGSVSTLTIQRTQQEDSAVYLCASSLISGRGSTGELFFGEGSRLTVL.

V gene TRBV7-9 combines with J gene TRBJ2-6, with D possibly being TRBD2 (5 bases). Between the trimmed V and J ends, which lost 5 bases and 0 bases, there was a span of 14 bases. The germline CDR1 and CDR2 sequences are SEHNR and FQNEAQ (reference sequence). This CDR3 has 17 amino acids. The CDR3 protein is CASSLNEGLSGANVLTF. CDR3 nucleotide sequence: TGTGCCAGCAGCCTCAATGAGGGCCTCTCTGGGGCCAACGTCCTGACTTTC.

The V gene is TRBV14, the J gene TRBJ2-3; D remains ambiguous. Germline V lookup: CDR1 SGHDN, CDR2 FVKESK. Trimming removed 4 bases at V and 0 bases at J, with 14 bases between. This CDR3 is built from 16 residues. The CDR3 DNA is TGTGCCAGCAGCCTTACGGTGCTTACTAGCACAGATACGCAGTATTTT. The encoded protein is CASSLTVLTSTDTQYF.

This clone has only a few counts. The V call is TRBV19, the J call TRBJ1-5; TRBD1 agrees at 7 bases. After removal of 2 bases from V and 6 bases from J, the junction contained 7 bases not matched to a gene. Looked up from germline, CDR1 is LNHDA and CDR2 is SQIVND (reference sequence). The CDR3 contains 15 residues. CDR3 coding DNA: TGTGCCAGTAGTATAATGACAGGGAGAGGTCAGCCCCAGCATTTT. It codes for CASSIMTGRGQPQHF.

The chain recombines TRBV2 with TRBJ2-7; TRBD1 agrees at 9 bases. Unmatched junction bases numbered 6, after V lost 2 bases and J lost 7 bases. Looked up from germline, CDR1 is SNHLY and CDR2 is FYNNEI. The CDR3 runs 14 residues. CDR3 coding DNA: TGTGCCAGCAGTGAATGGGGACAGGGAGTAGAGCAGTACTTC. It codes for CASSEWGQGVEQYF.

The chain has TRBV13 and TRBJ2-1; 12 bases agree with TRBD2. The CDR3 is 17 amino acids. Germline V gives CDR1 PRHDT, CDR2 FYEKMQ (reference sequence). With 0 bases clipped from V and 3 bases from J, the junction kept 3 bases outside the gene matches. The DNA of the CDR3 is TGTGCCAGCAGCTTAGGCCTAGCGGGAGGGTTCTACAATGAGCAGTTCTTC. It translates to CASSLGLAGGFYNEQFF.

V gene TRBV11-2 combines with J gene TRBJ2-1; 13 bases are shared with TRBD2. This CDR3 comprises 15 residues. V shed 6 bases, J shed 9 bases, and the junction held 8 bases outside the gene matches. Germline loops: CDR1 SGHAT, CDR2 FQNNGV. CDR3 coding DNA: TGTGCCAGCAGAGGACCGGGACTAGCGGGAAGTGAGCAGTTCTTC. It is translated as CASRGPGLAGSEQFF.

The chain has TRBV18 and TRBJ2-5; TRBD1 is a possible D gene (5 bases). Germline V gene sequence: CDR1 KGHSH, CDR2 LQKENI. This CDR3 has 14 residues. The germline V and J ends were trimmed by 1 base and 1 base, with 7 bases remaining between them. CDR3 coding DNA: TGTGCCAGCTCACCACTCGACAGCCAAGAGACCCAGTACTTC. This translates into CASSPLDSQETQYF.

The chain employs TRBV27 and TRBJ2-5, with D perhaps matching TRBD2 (7 bases). This CDR3 is 15 amino acids long. Deletions cut 6 bases from V and 2 bases from J, with 16 bases between. The germline V gene has CDR1 MNHEY and CDR2 SMNVEV (reference sequence). The CDR3 loop is CASSPRGRGQETQYF. The CDR3 DNA is TGTGCCAGCAGCCCCCGGGGGAGGGGGCAAGAGACCCAGTACTTC.

The CDR3 sequence is CASSLNTGVTEAFF. In DNA form, the CDR3 reads TGTGCCAGCAGCCTGAATACAGGGGTCACTGAAGCTTTCTTT. The J gene is TRBJ1-1, the V gene TRBV5-5; 7 positions match TRBD1. V shed 4 bases, J shed 4 bases, and the junction held 7 bases outside the gene matches. The CDR3 length is 14 residues. The germline V gene encodes CDR1 SGHKS and CDR2 YYEKEE (reference sequence).

In this sample, this clone turned up once. The chain combines TRBV18 with TRBJ1-4; TRBD1 agrees at 9 bases. V lost 4 bases to trimming and J lost 3 bases; unmatched junction nucleotides: 3. CDR3 length: 15 amino acids. The V gene's germline CDR1 is KGHSH and CDR2 LQKENI. The CDR3 nucleotides are TGTGCCAGCTCACTCGACAGGGGGGCTAATGAAAAACTGTTTTTT. Translated: CASSLDRGANEKLFF.

V and J are TRBV7-9 and TRBJ2-1; the D gene is possibly TRBD2 (5 bases). The V end was cut by 4 bases, the J end by 2 bases, with 6 bases between. Germline assignment: CDR1 SEHNR and CDR2 FQNEAQ (reference sequence). This CDR3 spans 13 amino acids. The CDR3 is CASSSGTYNEQFF. The CDR3 coding sequence is TGTGCCAGCAGCTCCGGGACCTACAATGAGCAGTTCTTC.

The V and J genes are TRBV15 and TRBJ2-7; the D gene is possibly TRBD1 (6 bases). The CDR3 is 16 residues long. With 3 bases removed from V and 1 base from J, the gap between germline ends came to 16 bases. The germline CDR1 and CDR2 sequences are LNHNV and YYDKDF (reference sequence). CDR3 nucleotide sequence: TGTGCCACCAGCAGTGATTACAGGGTTTCGTCCTACGAGCAGTACTTC. As protein: CATSSDYRVSSYEQYF. Drawing the rest from reference TRBV15 and TRBJ2-7, the complete variable domain is DAMVIQNPRYQVTQFGKPVTLSCSQTLNHNVMYWYQQKSSQAPKLLFHYYDKDFNNEADTPDNFQSRRPNTSFCFLDIRSPGLGDTAMYLCATSSDYRVSSYEQYFGPGTRLTVT.

The CDR3 nucleotides are TGTGCCAGTAGTTCGGGGGGGCGATCCTACAATGAGCAGTTCTTC. Amino acid sequence: CASSSGGRSYNEQFF. The chain is built from TRBV19 and TRBJ2-1; 8 nucleotides match TRBD2. Trimming at V came to 5 bases and at J to 1 base, leaving 4 bases not matched to a gene. Per the germline V gene, CDR1 is LNHDA and CDR2 is SQIVND (reference sequence). This CDR3 is built from 15 residues. The variable domain in full, with the rest retrieved from reference TRBV19 and TRBJ2-1, is DGGITQSPKYLFRKEGQNVTLSCEQNLNHDAMYWYRQDPGQGLRLIYYSQIVNDFQKGDIAEGYSVSREKKESFPLTVTSAQKNPTAFYLCASSSGGRSYNEQFFGPGTRLTVL.